This entry describes one T cell receptor beta chain. The antigen remains undetermined. Naivety among CD8 cells was defined by CD45RO negativity and positive CCR7 selection, thereby excluding terminally differentiated effector memory CD45RA+ cells. Assay: immunoSEQ multiplex PCR; the TCRdb copy retains only in-frame clones and omits some. The sample consists of about 2 million clones, just under 95% of them appearing once. This record belongs to a study of shared clonotypes between healthy human individuals. With 0 bases clipped from V and 3 bases from J, the junction kept 8 bases outside the gene matches. Germline CDR1 is ENHRY and CDR2 is SYGVKD. This CDR3 contains 18 residues. Whole-study findings and limits: For naive CD4 cells, around 5% of clonotypes were shared across a few donors. Lower generation probabilities were found for non-shared clonotypes than for those shared by all four donors. Across subsets, estimated richness was generally greater for naive than for memory populations.

The rearrangement joins TRBV10-3 to TRBJ2-3; 11 bases agree with TRBD1. The specimen was naive CD8+ T cells sorted from blood. This clonotype was obtained from a man aged 18 to 29 in good health. The CDR3 DNA reads as TGTGCCATCAGTGAGTCGATAGGGACAGGGGGTTGGACAGATACGCAGTATTTT. Protein product: CAISESIGTGGWTDTQYF.